This entry lists 25 T cell receptor beta chains sequenced from one sample in a study of identical twins. In TCRdb, the 5' RACE reads were re-called with MiXCR into one record per CDR3 protein. The table includes 550,000 to 700,000 distinct CDR3 sequences, just under 10% detected once. In addition, the sample was reused for a study of yellow fever vaccine responses in identical twins.

Material for sequencing was PBMCs. These receptors all stem from a woman aged 18-30 years in good health.

This clonotype came up many times. The chain links TRBV3-1 to TRBJ2-6; either TRBD1 or TRBD2 may supply D (5 bases each). This CDR3 region has 20 residues. The ends were cut back, 3 bases at V and 1 base at J, with 22 bases in the middle. Germline loops: CDR1 LGHDT, CDR2 YNNKEL (reference sequence). The CDR3 sequence: CASSHGTLSTHLSGANVLTF. The CDR3 nucleotides read TGTGCCAGCAGCCACGGGACCCTATCGACTCACCTTTCTGGGGCCAACGTCCTGACTTTC.

At least ten counts were recorded for this clonotype. This sequence joins TRBV7-8 and TRBJ2-2, with TRBD2 matching 9 bases. CDR3 size: 17 residues. Germline V gene sequence: CDR1 SGHVS, CDR2 FQNEAQ. V lost 1 base and J lost 2; bases outside the gene matches: 5. The CDR3 DNA is TGTGCCAGCAGCTTAGTGACTAGCGGAATTAACACCGGGGAGCTGTTTTTT. As protein: CASSLVTSGINTGELFF.

CDR3 protein: CASSRKRTGTMNTEAFF. For the CDR3, the DNA is TGTGCCAGCAGTCGAAAGAGGACAGGGACTATGAACACTGAAGCTTTCTTT. This chain connects TRBV6-5 to TRBJ1-1; 8 bases are a match to TRBD1. There are 17 residues in the CDR3. V trimming: 5 bases; J trimming: 0 bases; junction bases outside the gene matches: 11. CDR1 and CDR2 from the germline V gene are MNHEY and SVGAGI.

The chain links TRBV20-1 to TRBJ2-3; TRBD2 aligns across 10 bases. From germline, CDR1 is DFQATT and CDR2 SNEGSKA (reference sequence). The CDR3 length is 15 residues. V trimming: 2 bases; J trimming: 4 bases; junction bases outside the gene matches: 6. The CDR3 coding sequence is TGCAGTGCTAGACGGTCTAGCGGGGGTGCAGATACGCAGTATTTT. Protein product: CSARRSSGGADTQYF.

This clonotype was observed a handful of times. V is TRBV6-2 or TRBV6-3 and J is TRBJ2-2, with 8 bases aligning to TRBD1. This CDR3 is 15 amino acids long. CDR1 and CDR2 (germline): MNHEY, SVGEGT. V was clipped by 8 bases and J by 3 bases; unmatched bases: 8. The chain's CDR3 is CASRTGQGHTGELFF. The CDR3 DNA is TGTGCCAGCCGGACCGGACAGGGCCACACCGGGGAGCTGTTTTTT.

This clonotype was seen a few times. The chain has TRBV12-3 or TRBV12-4 and TRBJ2-4; D might be TRBD2 (5 bases). Trimming pared 1 base from V and 15 bases from J, leaving 19 bases between. The CDR3 is 14 amino acids. The CDR3 sequence is CASSLERASPLRYF. DNA for the CDR3: TGTGCCAGCAGTTTAGAACGGGCTAGCCCCCTGAGGTACTTC.

The chain uses TRBV12-1 and TRBJ2-7; TRBD2 is taken as the D call from the table, unchecked against the DNA. TRBV12-1 is annotated as a pseudogene. The CDR3 runs 16 residues. The CDR3 nucleotides read TGTGCCAGCAGCTTTCAAACAGGGCCCGGTTCCTACGAGCAGTACTTC. Its protein product is CASSFQTGPGSYEQYF.

This clonotype turned up a few times. This rearrangement joins TRBV7-2 to TRBJ2-1; D ambiguous. Trimming cost V 5 bases and J 10 bases, with 12 bases left between them. The CDR3 is 12 residues long. The germline V gene encodes CDR1 SGHTA and CDR2 FQGNSA. The DNA for the CDR3 is TGTGCCAGCAGCGTGACGGCGTCAGAGCAGTTCTTC. It is translated as CASSVTASEQFF.

Many counts were recorded for this clonotype. The DNA for the CDR3 is TGTGCCACCAGTGACCCCCCAGGGGCGGGAGGGCCAGATGAGCAGTTCTTC. Translation gives CATSDPPGAGGPDEQFF. This chain links TRBV24-1 with TRBJ2-1; TRBD2 matches 9 bases. The CDR3 consists of 17 residues. With V trimmed by 4 bases and J by 8 bases, 14 bases remained unmatched. Germline assignment: CDR1 KGHDR and CDR2 SFDVKD.

This clonotype was detected only a few times. The V gene is TRBV11-2, the J gene TRBJ2-1; D remains ambiguous. V lost 3 bases to trimming and J lost 7 bases, with 13 bases between them. The germline gives CDR1 SGHAT, CDR2 FQNNGV. This CDR3 is 14 amino acids long. The CDR3 reads CASSLLVTTNEQFF. CDR3 in DNA: TGTGCCAGCAGCTTGTTGGTCACAACAAATGAGCAGTTCTTC.

As for this clonotype: A much more abundant neighbour one base away suggests this may be a read error. This likely comes from a read error, as the CDR3 has no conserved phenylalanine or tryptophan at its end. The rearrangement links TRBV20-1 to TRBJ2-1; D tentatively fits TRBD1 or TRBD2 (6 bases each). Germline loops: CDR1 DFQATT, CDR2 SNEGSKA (reference sequence). The CDR3 has 15 amino acids. V dropped 2 bases and J dropped 5 bases, with 16 bases sitting between them. CDR3 residues: CSARIGTGGHNEQFS. As DNA, the CDR3 is TGCAGTGCTAGAATCGGGACTGGGGGGCACAATGAGCAGTTCTCC.

This clonotype was found a few times. The chain links TRBV18 to TRBJ2-1; D is unclear. Per germline, CDR1 KGHSH and CDR2 LQKENI. The length of the CDR3 is 14 residues. The V end lost 4 bases, the J end lost 3 bases, and 10 bases lay between the germline ends. The CDR3 sequence: CASSQTEYYNEQFF. In DNA form, the CDR3 reads TGTGCCAGCTCACAAACAGAATACTACAATGAGCAGTTCTTC. The whole variable domain, filled in from reference TRBV18 and TRBJ2-1, reads NAGVMQNPRHLVRRRGQEARLRCSPMKGHSHVYWYRQLPEEGLKFMVYLQKENIIDESGMPKERFSAEFPKEGPSILRIQQVVRGDSAAYFCASSQTEYYNEQFFGPGTRLTVL.

This sequence joins TRBV5-1 and TRBJ2-3, with D possibly matching TRBD2 (6 bases). Trimming shortened V by 5 bases and J by 3 bases, and 10 bases separated the two germline ends. Per germline, CDR1 SGHRS and CDR2 YFSETQ. This CDR3 spans 13 amino acids. CDR3 in amino acids: CASRRGETDTQYF. The CDR3 nucleotides are TGCGCCAGCAGGCGGGGAGAGACAGATACGCAGTATTTT.

This clonotype was observed a handful of times. This chain joins TRBV20-1 and TRBJ2-5; 7 nucleotides match TRBD2. Germline V gives CDR1 DFQATT, CDR2 SNEGSKA (reference sequence). V shed 0 bases and J 5 bases; nucleotides not matched to a gene: 9. The CDR3 spans 15 residues. For the CDR3, the DNA is TGCAGTGCTAGAGATCCGTGGGCGGGAGTGGAGACCCAGTACTTC. This sequence encodes CSARDPWAGVETQYF.

There are a few counts of this clonotype. The V call is TRBV10-3, the J call TRBJ2-2, with D perhaps matching TRBD2 (6 bases). The germline V gene encodes CDR1 ENHRY and CDR2 SYGVKD. The CDR3 length is 14 residues. The V gene lost 4 bases and the J gene lost 2 bases, with 8 bases spanning the gap. The DNA for the CDR3 is TGTGCCATCAGTGGGGACTTAAACACCGGGGAGCTGTTTTTT. As protein: CAISGDLNTGELFF.

The genes are TRBV29-1 and TRBJ2-1; TRBD2 agrees at 7 bases. The CDR3 spans 13 residues. Germline CDR1 reads SQVTM; CDR2 reads ANQGSEA. With 7 bases clipped from V and 3 bases from J, the junction kept 6 bases outside the gene matches. The DNA for the CDR3 is TGCAGCGGATCCGGGACTAACTACAATGAGCAGTTCTTC. The encoded protein is CSGSGTNYNEQFF.

The table lists this clonotype with a few counts. The rearrangement joins TRBV7-9 to TRBJ2-3; 9 bases are a match to TRBD1. Germline V gene lookup returns CDR1 SEHNR and CDR2 FQNEAQ (reference sequence). This CDR3 comprises 15 residues. V shed 5 bases, J shed 6 bases, and the junction held 9 bases outside the gene matches. The CDR3 DNA reads TGTGCCAGCAGCACGCACAGGGGGCTTGATGATACGCAGTATTTT. It yields the protein CASSTHRGLDDTQYF.

The sample holds many counts of this clonotype. The chain employs TRBV29-1 and TRBJ2-1, with D possibly matching TRBD1 (7 bases). V was clipped by 5 bases and J by 9 bases, with 23 bases between them. The CDR3 is 15 residues long. Germline V gene data show CDR1 as SQVTM and CDR2 as ANQGSEA. This chain's CDR3 is CSVTGGTVKFVEQFF. CDR3 in DNA: TGCAGCGTTACTGGCGGGACAGTAAAATTTGTTGAGCAGTTCTTC.

The V gene is TRBV29-1, the J gene TRBJ2-5, with 7 bases fitting TRBD2. CDR3 length: 12 amino acids. J lost 2 bases, V lost 8 bases, and 5 bases had no gene match. CDR1 SQVTM and CDR2 ANQGSEA come from the germline V gene. The CDR3 sequence: CSTTSAQETQYF. In nucleotides, the CDR3 is TGCAGCACCACTAGCGCTCAAGAGACCCAGTACTTC. The entire variable domain, with the rest obtained from reference TRBV29-1 and TRBJ2-5, is as follows: SAVISQKPSRDICQRGTSLTIQCQVDSQVTMMFWYRQQPGQSLTLIATANQGSEATYESGFVIDKFPISRPNLTFSTLTVSNMSPEDSSIYLCSTTSAQETQYFGPGTRLLVL.

The chain uses TRBV7-2 and TRBJ2-3; D gene ambiguous. The germline V and J ends were trimmed by 1 base and 4 bases, with 9 bases remaining between them. Per the germline V gene, CDR1 is SGHTA and CDR2 is FQGNSA. This CDR3 is 14 amino acids long. The CDR3 region is CASSLVGYPDTQYF. Written as DNA, the CDR3 is TGTGCCAGCAGCTTAGTCGGGTACCCAGATACGCAGTATTTT.

The chain employs TRBV12-3 or TRBV12-4 and TRBJ2-7, with a possible D match to TRBD2 (5 bases). The CDR3 length is 14 residues. V shed 3 bases and J shed 0 bases, with 9 bases lying between them. The CDR3 loop is CASSFRRSSYEQYF. The CDR3 DNA follows: TGTGCCAGCAGTTTTCGGAGGAGCTCCTACGAGCAGTACTTC.

This clonotype was counted at least ten times. The chain is built from TRBV11-1 and TRBJ2-5, with 13 positions matching TRBD2. The CDR3 extends over 22 amino acids. The V gene's germline CDR1 is SGHAT and CDR2 FQDESV (reference sequence). V was clipped by 0 bases and J by 0 bases; unmatched bases: 16. The CDR3, as DNA: TGTGCCAGCAGCTTAGCGATCCGTCCTACTAGCGGGGGGGCTCGGGACCAAGAGACCCAGTACTTC. Protein sequence: CASSLAIRPTSGGARDQETQYF.

This clonotype was seen only a few times. The chain employs TRBV10-3 and TRBJ2-7; D not resolved. CDR1 and CDR2 from the germline V gene are ENHRY and SYGVKD. CDR3 size: 16 residues. The V end lost 3 bases, the J end lost 0 bases, and 15 bases lay between the germline ends. The CDR3 here is CAISDTASGASYEQYF. In nucleotides, the CDR3 is TGTGCCATCAGTGATACGGCCTCTGGCGCCTCCTACGAGCAGTACTTC.

This clonotype was seen at least ten times. The chain joins TRBV12-3 or TRBV12-4 to TRBJ2-5, with D hard to call. Trimming cost V 1 base and J 5 bases, with 8 bases left between them. The CDR3 spans 13 residues. The CDR3 DNA sequence: TGTGCCAGCAGTTTAGTGCCCTCGGAGACCCAGTACTTC. It is translated as CASSLVPSETQYF.

The chain couples TRBV6-1 to TRBJ1-6; D is unresolved. V was cut by 9 bases and J by 4 bases, with 13 bases left in between. The CDR3 has 14 amino acids. Germline-derived CDR1 and CDR2 are MNHNS and SASEGT. The CDR3 protein is CASKRTEYNSPLHF. The CDR3 nucleotides read TGTGCCAGTAAAAGGACGGAATATAATTCACCCCTCCACTTT.